This T cell receptor beta chain was captured by sequencing in a study of cytomegalovirus exposure and HLA in healthy donors. Unrecorded immune exposure was likely among donors, who were nominally healthy when sampled. This clone was observed a few times. The V gene's germline CDR1 is SGHRS and CDR2 YFSETQ. V lost 4 bases, J lost 6 bases, and 5 bases stayed unmatched. CDR3 length: 15 residues. The PCR employed 60 Vbeta primers together with 13 Jbeta primers. Clones were sequenced by immunoSEQ multiplex PCR, and TCRdb holds only the in-frame ones, with some missing. The table has just under 45,000 clones, under 60% seen once.

The gene calls are TRBV5-1 and TRBJ2-1, with 12 bases that match TRBD2. The sequenced material came from PBMCs. The origin of this receptor is a man aged 55 to 70 in good health and CMV-seronegative. CDR3 nucleotides: TGCGCCAGCAGCCCCCCTAGCGGGAGGGCCAATGAGCAGTTCTTC. It is translated as CASSPPSGRANEQFF.